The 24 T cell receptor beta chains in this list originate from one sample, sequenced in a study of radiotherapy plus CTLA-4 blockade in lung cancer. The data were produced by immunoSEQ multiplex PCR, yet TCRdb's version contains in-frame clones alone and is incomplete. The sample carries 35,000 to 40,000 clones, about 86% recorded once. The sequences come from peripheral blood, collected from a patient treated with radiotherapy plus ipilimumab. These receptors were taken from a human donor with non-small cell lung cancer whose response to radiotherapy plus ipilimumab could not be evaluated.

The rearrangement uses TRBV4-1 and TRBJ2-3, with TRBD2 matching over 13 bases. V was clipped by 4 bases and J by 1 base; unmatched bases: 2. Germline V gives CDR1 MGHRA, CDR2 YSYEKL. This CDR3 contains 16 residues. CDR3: CASSPGLAGGTDTQYF. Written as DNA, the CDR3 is TGCGCCAGCAGCCCCGGACTAGCGGGGGGCACAGATACGCAGTATTTT.

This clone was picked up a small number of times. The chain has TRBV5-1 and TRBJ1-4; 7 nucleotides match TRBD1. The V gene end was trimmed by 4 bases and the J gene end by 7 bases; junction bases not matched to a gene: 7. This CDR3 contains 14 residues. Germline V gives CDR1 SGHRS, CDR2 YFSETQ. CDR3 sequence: CASSVQGVGEKLFF. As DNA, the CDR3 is TGCGCCAGCAGCGTCCAGGGGGTTGGTGAAAAACTGTTTTTT.

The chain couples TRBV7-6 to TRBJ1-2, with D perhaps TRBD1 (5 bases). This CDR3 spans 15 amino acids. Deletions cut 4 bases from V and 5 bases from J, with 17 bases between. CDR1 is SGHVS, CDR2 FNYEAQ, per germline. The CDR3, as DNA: TGTGCCAGCAGCTCCCCGGGGGGAGGGCGATATGGCTACACCTTC. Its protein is CASSSPGGGRYGYTF.

DNA of the CDR3: TGTGCCAGCAGCTTTCAGGGTTCCGGCGAAGCTTTCTTT. It specifies CASSFQGSGEAFF. This chain joins TRBV7-9 and TRBJ1-1; a possible D gene is TRBD1 (5 bases). The V end lost 3 bases, the J end lost 8 bases, and 13 bases lay between the germline ends. This CDR3 comprises 13 residues. Germline CDR1 SEHNR, CDR2 FQNEAQ (reference sequence). The full variable domain, rest sourced from reference TRBV7-9 and TRBJ1-1, is DTGVSQNPRHKITKRGQNVTFRCDPISEHNRLYWYRQTLGQGPEFLTYFQNEAQLEKSRLLSDRFSAERPKGSFSTLEIQRTEQGDSAMYLCASSFQGSGEAFFGQGTRLTVV.

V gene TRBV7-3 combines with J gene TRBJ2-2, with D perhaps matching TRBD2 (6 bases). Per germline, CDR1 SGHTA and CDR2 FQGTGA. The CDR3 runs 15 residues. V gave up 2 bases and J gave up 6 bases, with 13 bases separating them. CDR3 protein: CASSLSPGVSGELFF. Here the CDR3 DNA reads TGTGCCAGCAGCTTATCGCCGGGAGTTTCCGGGGAGCTGTTTTTT. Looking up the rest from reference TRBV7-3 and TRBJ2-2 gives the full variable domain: GAGVSQTPSNKVTEKGKYVELRCDPISGHTALYWYRQSLGQGPEFLIYFQGTGAADDSGLPNDRFFAVRPEGSVSTLKIQRTERGDSAVYLCASSLSPGVSGELFFGEGSRLTVL.

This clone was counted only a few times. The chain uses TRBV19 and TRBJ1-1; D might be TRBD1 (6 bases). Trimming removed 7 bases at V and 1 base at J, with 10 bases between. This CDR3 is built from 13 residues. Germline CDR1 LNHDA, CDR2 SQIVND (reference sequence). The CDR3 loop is CASKRTENTEAFF. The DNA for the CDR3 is TGTGCCAGTAAACGGACAGAGAACACTGAAGCTTTCTTT.

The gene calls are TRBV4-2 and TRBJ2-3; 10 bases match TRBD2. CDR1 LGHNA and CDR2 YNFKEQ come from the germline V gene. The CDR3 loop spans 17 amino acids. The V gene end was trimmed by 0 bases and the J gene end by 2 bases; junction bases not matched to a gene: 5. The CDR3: CASSQDFLAGVTDTQYF. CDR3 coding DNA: TGTGCCAGCAGCCAAGATTTCCTAGCGGGGGTCACAGATACGCAGTATTTT.

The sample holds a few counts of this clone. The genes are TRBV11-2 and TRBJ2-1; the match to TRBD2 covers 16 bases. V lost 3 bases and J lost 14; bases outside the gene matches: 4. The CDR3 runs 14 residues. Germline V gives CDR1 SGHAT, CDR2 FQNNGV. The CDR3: CASSFGTSGGVEFF. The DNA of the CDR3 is TGTGCCAGCAGCTTCGGGACTAGCGGGGGGGTAGAGTTCTTC.

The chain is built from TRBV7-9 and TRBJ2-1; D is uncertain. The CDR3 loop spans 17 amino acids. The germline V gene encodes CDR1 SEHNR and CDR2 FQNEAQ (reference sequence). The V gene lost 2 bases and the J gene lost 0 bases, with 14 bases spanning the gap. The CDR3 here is CASSLSSRSSSYNEQFF. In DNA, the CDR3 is TGTGCCAGCAGCTTATCTTCCCGGTCGAGCTCCTACAATGAGCAGTTCTTC.

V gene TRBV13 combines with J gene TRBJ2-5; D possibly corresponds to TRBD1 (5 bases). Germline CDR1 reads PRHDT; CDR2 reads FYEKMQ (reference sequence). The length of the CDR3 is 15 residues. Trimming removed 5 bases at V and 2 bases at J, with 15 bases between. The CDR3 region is CASSLRTPNQETQYF. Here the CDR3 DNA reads TGTGCCAGCAGCCTCCGGACACCGAATCAAGAGACCCAGTACTTC.

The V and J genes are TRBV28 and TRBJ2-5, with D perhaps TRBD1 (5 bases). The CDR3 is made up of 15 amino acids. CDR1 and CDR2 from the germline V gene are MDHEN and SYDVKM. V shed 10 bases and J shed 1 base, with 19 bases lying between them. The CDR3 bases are TGTGCCACGCTCCTGCCTACAGGTTTCCAAGAGACCCAGTACTTC. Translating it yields CATLLPTGFQETQYF.

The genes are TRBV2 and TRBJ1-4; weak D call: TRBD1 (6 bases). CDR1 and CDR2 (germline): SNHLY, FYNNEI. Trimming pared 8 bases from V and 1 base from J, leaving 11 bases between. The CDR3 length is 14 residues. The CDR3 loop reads CASGPQGTNEKLFF. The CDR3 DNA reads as TGTGCCAGCGGACCACAGGGAACTAATGAAAAACTGTTTTTT.

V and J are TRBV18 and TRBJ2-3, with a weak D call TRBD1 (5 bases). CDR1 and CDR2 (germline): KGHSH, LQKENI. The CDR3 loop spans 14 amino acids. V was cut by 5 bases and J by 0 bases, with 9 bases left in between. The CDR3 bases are TGTGCCAGCTCAACAGGACACAGCACAGATACGCAGTATTTT. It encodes CASSTGHSTDTQYF.

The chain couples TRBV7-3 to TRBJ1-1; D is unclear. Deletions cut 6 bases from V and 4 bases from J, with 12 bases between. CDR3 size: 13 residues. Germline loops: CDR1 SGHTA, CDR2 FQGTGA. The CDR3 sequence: CASRRPGVTEAFF. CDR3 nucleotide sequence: TGTGCCAGCAGACGACCCGGGGTCACTGAAGCTTTCTTT.

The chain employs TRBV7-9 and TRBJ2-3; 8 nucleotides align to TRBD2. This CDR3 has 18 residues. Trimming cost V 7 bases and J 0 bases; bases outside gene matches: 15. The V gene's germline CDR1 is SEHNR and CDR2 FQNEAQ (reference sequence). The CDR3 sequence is CASKPRGGLYTSTDTQYF. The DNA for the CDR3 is TGTGCCAGCAAACCCCGGGGGGGTCTATATACTAGCACAGATACGCAGTATTTT.

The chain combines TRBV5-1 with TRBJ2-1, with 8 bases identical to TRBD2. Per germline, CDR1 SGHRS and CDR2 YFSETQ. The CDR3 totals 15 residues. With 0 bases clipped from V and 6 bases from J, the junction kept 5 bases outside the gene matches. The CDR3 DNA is TGCGCCAGCAGCTTGGTCCAGCGGGAGCTCAATGAGCAGTTCTTC. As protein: CASSLVQRELNEQFF.

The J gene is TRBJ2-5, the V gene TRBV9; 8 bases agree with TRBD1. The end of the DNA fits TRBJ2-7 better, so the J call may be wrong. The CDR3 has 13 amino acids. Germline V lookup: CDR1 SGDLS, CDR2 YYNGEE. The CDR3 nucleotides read TGTGCCAGCAGCGTAGACAGGGGGTACGAGCAGTACTTC. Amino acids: CASSVDRGYEQYF.

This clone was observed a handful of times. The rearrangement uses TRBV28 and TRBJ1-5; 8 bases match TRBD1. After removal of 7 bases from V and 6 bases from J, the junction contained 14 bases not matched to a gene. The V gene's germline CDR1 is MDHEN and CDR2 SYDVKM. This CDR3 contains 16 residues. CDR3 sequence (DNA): TGTGCCAGCATCCCAAGGACAGGGAGGGTGAGTCAGCCCCAGCATTTT. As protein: CASIPRTGRVSQPQHF.

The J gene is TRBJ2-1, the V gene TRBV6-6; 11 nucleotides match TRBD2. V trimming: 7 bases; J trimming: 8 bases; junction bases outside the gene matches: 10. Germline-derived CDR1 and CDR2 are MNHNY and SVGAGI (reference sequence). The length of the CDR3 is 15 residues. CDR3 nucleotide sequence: TGTGCCAGCACCCCGGGACTAGCGGAGGGGTATGAGCAGTTCTTC. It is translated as CASTPGLAEGYEQFF.

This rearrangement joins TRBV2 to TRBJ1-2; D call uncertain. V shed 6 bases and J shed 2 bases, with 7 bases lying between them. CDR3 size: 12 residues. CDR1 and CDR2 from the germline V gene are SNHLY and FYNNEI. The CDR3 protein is CASSGSNYGYTF. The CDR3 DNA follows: TGTGCCAGCAGCGGGAGCAACTATGGCTACACCTTC.

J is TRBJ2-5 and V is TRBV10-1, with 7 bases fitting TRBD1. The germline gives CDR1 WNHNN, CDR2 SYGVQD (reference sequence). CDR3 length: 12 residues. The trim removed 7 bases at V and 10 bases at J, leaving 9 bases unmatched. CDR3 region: CASNGPQGVQYF. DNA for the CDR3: TGCGCCAGCAATGGCCCTCAGGGGGTCCAGTACTTC.

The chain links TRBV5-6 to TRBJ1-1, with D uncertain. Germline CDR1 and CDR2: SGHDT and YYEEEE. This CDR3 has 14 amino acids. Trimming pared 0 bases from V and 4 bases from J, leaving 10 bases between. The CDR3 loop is CASSLGGPGTEAFF. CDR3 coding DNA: TGTGCCAGCAGCTTGGGCGGGCCGGGCACTGAAGCTTTCTTT.

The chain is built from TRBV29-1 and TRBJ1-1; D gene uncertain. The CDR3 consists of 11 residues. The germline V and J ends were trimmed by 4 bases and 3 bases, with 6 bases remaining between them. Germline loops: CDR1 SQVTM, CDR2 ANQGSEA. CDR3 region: CSVAGDTEAFF. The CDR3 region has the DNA TGCAGCGTTGCCGGGGACACTGAAGCTTTCTTT.

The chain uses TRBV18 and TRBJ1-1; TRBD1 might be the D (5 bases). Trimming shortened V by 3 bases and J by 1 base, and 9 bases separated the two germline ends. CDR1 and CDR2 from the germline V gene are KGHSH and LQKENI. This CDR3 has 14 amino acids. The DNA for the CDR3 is TGTGCCAGCTCACCGGATCAGGGGAACACTGAAGCTTTCTTT. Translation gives CASSPDQGNTEAFF.